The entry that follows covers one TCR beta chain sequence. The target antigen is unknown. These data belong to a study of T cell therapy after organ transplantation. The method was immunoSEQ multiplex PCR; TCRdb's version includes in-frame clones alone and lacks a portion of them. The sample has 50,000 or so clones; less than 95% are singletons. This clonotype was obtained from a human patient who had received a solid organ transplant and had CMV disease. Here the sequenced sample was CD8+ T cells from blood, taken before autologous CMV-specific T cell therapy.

The CDR3 protein is CASSSGLPSPGTGPYEQYF. The CDR3 region has the DNA TGTGCCAGCAGTTCGGGTCTACCTTCCCCCGGGACAGGCCCCTACGAGCAGTACTTC. V is TRBV27 and J is TRBJ2-7, with 8 bases matching TRBD1. Germline-derived CDR1 and CDR2 are MNHEY and SMNVEV (reference sequence). This CDR3 has 19 residues. J gave up 2 bases and V 4 bases, and 19 bases lay outside the gene matches.